A single T cell receptor (beta chain) is shown here with its context. These data belong to a study of T cell repertoires in cytomegalovirus infection. TCRdb re-analysed the reads in MiXCR, keeping a single row per CDR3 protein. The sample includes about 530,000 distinct CDR3 sequences, about 26% seen only once; the top ten take under 15%. The CDR3 is 16 residues long. Germline V lookup: CDR1 SGHTA, CDR2 FQGNSA. V shed 5 bases and J 5 bases; nucleotides not matched to a gene: 12. The sequencing input was PBMCs. This chain uses TRBV7-2 with TRBJ2-1; TRBD2 agrees at 7 bases. The sequence derives from a human donor in good health (CMV status not recorded). Some clones in this sample may be carry-over from other donors' samples. This CDR3 reads CASSRFGGGRNNEQFF. CDR3 nucleotide sequence: TGTGCCAGCAGCCGTTTCGGGGGAGGGCGGAACAATGAGCAGTTCTTC. The variable domain in full, completed from reference TRBV7-2 and TRBJ2-1, reads GAGVSQSPSNKVTEKGKDVELRCDPISGHTALYWYRQSLGQGLEFLIYFQGNSAPDKSGLPSDRFSAERTGGSVSTLTIQRTQQEDSAVYLCASSRFGGGRNNEQFFGPGTRLTVL.